This entry lists 19 T cell receptor beta chains sequenced from one sample in a study of T cell changes during pregnancy in multiple sclerosis. Sequencing used immunoSEQ multiplex PCR; TCRdb keeps in-frame clones, though not all of them. The repertoire holds some 100,000 clones, more than 80% seen once, with approximately 1.2% in the top ten. The sequenced sample was peripheral blood, obtained in the second trimester of pregnancy. These receptors all come from a female donor with multiple sclerosis, enrolled in a pregnancy study.

J is TRBJ2-7 and V is TRBV5-1; 8 nucleotides align to TRBD1. The CDR3 has 16 residues. Germline assignment: CDR1 SGHRS and CDR2 YFSETQ. After removal of 4 bases from V and 2 bases from J, the junction contained 11 bases not matched to a gene. The CDR3 coding sequence is TGCGCCAGCAGCCCAAGGGACAGGACCCCCACCTACGAGCAGTACTTC. Its protein product is CASSPRDRTPTYEQYF.

This clone was counted a few times. The gene calls are TRBV15 and TRBJ2-7; 9 positions match TRBD1. Germline V gene lookup returns CDR1 LNHNV and CDR2 YYDKDF (reference sequence). J gave up 5 bases and V 8 bases, and 13 bases lay outside the gene matches. The CDR3 is 15 residues long. CDR3 residues: CATSTLRQGDDEQYF. CDR3 sequence (DNA): TGTGCCACCTCTACCCTGCGACAGGGGGACGACGAGCAGTACTTC.

J is TRBJ2-7 and V is TRBV2, with D uncertain. V shed 5 bases and J shed 9 bases, with 14 bases lying between them. The CDR3 contains 12 residues. The V gene's germline CDR1 is SNHLY and CDR2 FYNNEI. CDR3 sequence: CASSTYLTRQYF. The CDR3 region has the DNA TGTGCCAGCAGTACGTACCTTACGAGGCAGTACTTC.

The chain carries TRBV28 and TRBJ1-1; TRBD1 might be the D (6 bases). V was clipped by 4 bases and J by 6 bases, with 24 bases between them. The germline V gene encodes CDR1 MDHEN and CDR2 SYDVKM. The length of the CDR3 is 17 residues. CDR3 sequence (DNA): TGTGCCAGCAGTTCTGGGGGCGATCCCTTGGGGCTTTCTGAAGCTTTCTTT. This translates into CASSSGGDPLGLSEAFF.

This chain connects TRBV6-5 to TRBJ2-2; D may be TRBD1 (5 bases). Trimming took 6 bases from V and 0 from J, leaving 11 bases between them. The CDR3 runs 15 residues. CDR1 and CDR2 from the germline V gene are MNHEY and SVGAGI. The CDR3, as DNA: TGTGCCAGCAGCCCTAGGGGATCGAACACCGGGGAGCTGTTTTTT. This codes for CASSPRGSNTGELFF.

V is TRBV27 and J is TRBJ1-1; D may be TRBD1 (5 bases). Germline V gives CDR1 MNHEY, CDR2 SMNVEV (reference sequence). The V end lost 1 base, the J end lost 0 bases, and 9 bases lay between the germline ends. This CDR3 is built from 15 residues. DNA for the CDR3: TGTGCCAGCAGTTTATGGGGCAGCATGAACACTGAAGCTTTCTTT. This gives the protein CASSLWGSMNTEAFF.

This chain uses TRBV7-8 with TRBJ1-1; tentative D call: TRBD1 (5 bases). The CDR3 runs 14 residues. Trimming shortened V by 4 bases and J by 5 bases, and 14 bases separated the two germline ends. Germline assignment: CDR1 SGHVS and CDR2 FQNEAQ. CDR3 region: CASSSSGLWTEAFF. CDR3 nucleotides: TGTGCCAGCAGCTCCTCAGGGCTATGGACTGAAGCTTTCTTT.

This clone came up a few times. This chain links TRBV14 with TRBJ1-2, with D possibly matching TRBD1 (6 bases). The CDR3 consists of 16 residues. Trimming removed 4 bases at V and 8 bases at J, with 23 bases between. From germline, CDR1 is SGHDN and CDR2 FVKESK. The CDR3 loop is CASSPGRGGWPRGYTF. The CDR3 nucleotides are TGTGCCAGCAGCCCTGGGCGGGGGGGCTGGCCTCGCGGCTACACCTTC.

The chain uses TRBV4-1 and TRBJ1-5; maybe TRBD1 (6 bases). The CDR3 is made up of 16 amino acids. Trimming shortened V by 0 bases and J by 2 bases, and 11 bases separated the two germline ends. Germline lookup yields CDR1 MGHRA and CDR2 YSYEKL. CDR3 region: CASSQDPAGGNQPQHF. The CDR3 region has the DNA TGCGCCAGCAGCCAAGATCCAGCAGGGGGCAATCAGCCCCAGCATTTT.

The chain joins TRBV14 to TRBJ2-1, with D possibly matching TRBD2 (5 bases). The V and J ends lost 4 bases and 7 bases respectively, with 17 bases between them. The length of the CDR3 is 15 residues. CDR1 is SGHDN, CDR2 FVKESK, per germline. For the CDR3, the DNA is TGTGCCAGCAGCCCAGCGGACGGCCGTTATAATGAGCAGTTCTTC. Protein product: CASSPADGRYNEQFF. Full variable domain (rest looked up from reference TRBV14 and TRBJ2-1): EAGVTQFPSHSVIEKGQTVTLRCDPISGHDNLYWYRRVMGKEIKFLLHFVKESKQDESGMPNNRFLAERTGGTYSTLKVQPAELEDSGVYFCASSPADGRYNEQFFGPGTRLTVL.

The chain combines TRBV13 with TRBJ2-3; a weak D match, TRBD2 (7 bases). With 5 bases removed from V and 4 bases from J, the gap between germline ends came to 16 bases. The CDR3 has 15 residues. From germline, CDR1 is PRHDT and CDR2 FYEKMQ (reference sequence). In nucleotides, the CDR3 is TGTGCCAGCAGCCCTTCTAGGGGGGGGGCAGATACGCAGTATTTT. This encodes CASSPSRGGADTQYF.

The genes are TRBV5-1 and TRBJ1-1, with a tentative D call TRBD1 (6 bases). V was clipped by 4 bases and J by 0 bases, with 13 bases between them. This CDR3 has 15 amino acids. CDR1 and CDR2 (germline): SGHRS, YFSETQ. CDR3 region: CASSPMDRMNTEAFF. The CDR3 DNA follows: TGCGCCAGCAGCCCGATGGACAGAATGAACACTGAAGCTTTCTTT. The whole variable domain, filled in from reference TRBV5-1 and TRBJ1-1, reads KAGVTQTPRYLIKTRGQQVTLSCSPISGHRSVSWYQQTPGQGLQFLFEYFSETQRNKGNFPGRFSGRQFSNSRSEMNVSTLELGDSALYLCASSPMDRMNTEAFFGQGTRLTVV.

The rearrangement links TRBV5-1 to TRBJ2-5; 11 bases are a match to TRBD2. CDR3 length equals 15 residues. Germline lookup yields CDR1 SGHRS and CDR2 YFSETQ. V was pared by 0 bases and J by 7 bases, with 5 bases of the junction left unmatched. CDR3 residues: CASSLELAGGGTQYF. The CDR3 nucleotides read TGCGCCAGCAGCTTGGAGCTAGCGGGAGGTGGGACCCAGTACTTC.

The rearrangement links TRBV7-7 to TRBJ2-3, with 12 bases aligning to TRBD2. The CDR3 runs 14 residues. After removal of 4 bases from V and 5 bases from J, the junction contained 1 base not matched to a gene. CDR1 and CDR2 from the germline V gene are SSHAT and FNYEAQ (reference sequence). The chain's CDR3 is CASSSGLAGDTQYF. CDR3 nucleotides: TGTGCCAGCAGCTCGGGACTAGCGGGAGATACGCAGTATTTT.

The V and J genes are TRBV9 and TRBJ2-1, with 9 bases that match TRBD1. The CDR3 contains 17 residues. The junction had 6 bases not matched to a gene; V was cut back by 1 base and J by 1 base. Germline V gene data show CDR1 as SGDLS and CDR2 as YYNGEE. As DNA, the CDR3 is TGTGCCAGCAGCGTATCGGGACAGGGATTTTCCTACAATGAGCAGTTCTTC. Translation gives CASSVSGQGFSYNEQFF.

This rearrangement joins TRBV4-2 to TRBJ2-2, with TRBD2 identical over 8 bases. Trimming took 4 bases from V and 2 from J; bases not matched to a gene: 6. Germline V gene lookup returns CDR1 LGHNA and CDR2 YNFKEQ. The CDR3 totals 16 residues. The CDR3 loop reads CASSPRTSLNTGELFF. As DNA, the CDR3 is TGTGCCAGCAGCCCCCGGACTAGCCTAAACACCGGGGAGCTGTTTTTT.

The chain uses TRBV11-2 and TRBJ2-2; possible D gene TRBD2, 5 bases. The CDR3 spans 16 residues. V lost 6 bases, J lost 4 bases, and 18 bases lay in between. CDR1 is SGHAT, CDR2 FQNNGV, per germline. The CDR3 nucleotides are TGTGCCAGCAGACCCCTCCGCGGGCGCGGCACCGGGGAGCTGTTTTTT. Amino acid sequence: CASRPLRGRGTGELFF.

This clone was observed a single time. J is TRBJ1-1 and V is TRBV7-8, with unresolved D. V lost 5 bases to trimming and J lost 1 base, with 14 bases between them. The germline V gene encodes CDR1 SGHVS and CDR2 FQNEAQ. The CDR3 extends over 15 amino acids. The CDR3 loop reads CASSQNTRGNTEAFF. The CDR3 DNA is TGTGCCAGCAGCCAAAACACTCGGGGGAACACTGAAGCTTTCTTT.

The chain couples TRBV18 to TRBJ2-5; D may be TRBD2 (6 bases). From germline, CDR1 is KGHSH and CDR2 LQKENI. This CDR3 is built from 14 residues. V dropped 6 bases and J dropped 1 base, with 12 bases sitting between them. CDR3 amino acids: CASSLGLPQETQYF. In DNA form, the CDR3 reads TGTGCCAGCTCCCTAGGACTACCCCAAGAGACCCAGTACTTC. The full variable domain, completed using reference TRBV18 and TRBJ2-5, is NAGVMQNPRHLVRRRGQEARLRCSPMKGHSHVYWYRQLPEEGLKFMVYLQKENIIDESGMPKERFSAEFPKEGPSILRIQQVVRGDSAAYFCASSLGLPQETQYFGPGTRLLVL.